These 17 T cell receptor beta chains were sequenced from one sample in a study of cytomegalovirus exposure and HLA in healthy donors. The data were produced by immunoSEQ multiplex PCR, yet TCRdb's version contains in-frame clones alone and is incomplete. In the table there are some 60,000 clones, 94% of which are singletons. The sequenced sample consisted of PBMCs. These TCRs come from a man younger than 30 in good health and CMV-seropositive.

The J gene is TRBJ2-1, the V gene TRBV29-1; D may be TRBD1 (5 bases). The CDR3 extends over 12 amino acids. Germline CDR1 SQVTM, CDR2 ANQGSEA. Trimming stripped 3 bases from V and 2 bases from J, with 5 bases between. CDR3 nucleotides: TGCAGCGTTGAGGACACCTACAATGAGCAGTTCTTC. Protein sequence: CSVEDTYNEQFF.

V gene TRBV28 combines with J gene TRBJ2-7; possible D gene TRBD2, 6 bases. From germline, CDR1 is MDHEN and CDR2 SYDVKM. Trimming pared 6 bases from V and 3 bases from J, leaving 12 bases between. The CDR3 length is 13 residues. The DNA of the CDR3 is TGTGCCAGCAGCGGGAGAGGAGGCTACGAGCAGTACTTC. Translated: CASSGRGGYEQYF. Full variable domain (remainder filled in from reference TRBV28 and TRBJ2-7): DVKVTQSSRYLVKRTGEKVFLECVQDMDHENMFWYRQDPGLGLRLIYFSYDVKMKEKGDIPEGYSVSREKKERFSLILESASTNQTSMYLCASSGRGGYEQYFGPGTRLTVT.

V and J are TRBV11-3 and TRBJ2-5, with 7 bases fitting TRBD2. The V and J ends lost 2 bases and 5 bases, in that order; junction bases with no gene match: 8. CDR3 length: 15 amino acids. Per germline, CDR1 SGHNT and CDR2 YENEEA. This chain's CDR3 is CASSLIPSGWETQYF. The CDR3 bases are TGTGCCAGCAGCTTAATCCCTAGCGGATGGGAGACCCAGTACTTC.

This clone appeared a single time. The chain links TRBV28 to TRBJ2-5; TRBD2 aligns across 9 bases. Germline loops: CDR1 MDHEN, CDR2 SYDVKM. Unmatched junction bases numbered 11, after V lost 2 bases and J lost 4 bases. CDR3 length equals 17 residues. CDR3 loop: CASSLVLAGRSGETQYF. CDR3 in DNA: TGTGCCAGCAGTTTAGTTCTAGCGGGACGGTCCGGAGAGACCCAGTACTTC. Full variable domain (remainder filled in from reference TRBV28 and TRBJ2-5): DVKVTQSSRYLVKRTGEKVFLECVQDMDHENMFWYRQDPGLGLRLIYFSYDVKMKEKGDIPEGYSVSREKKERFSLILESASTNQTSMYLCASSLVLAGRSGETQYFGPGTRLLVL.

This sequence joins TRBV9 and TRBJ2-2; tentative D call: TRBD2 (6 bases). Germline V gene sequence: CDR1 SGDLS, CDR2 YYNGEE. Deletions cut 7 bases from V and 1 base from J, with 11 bases between. The CDR3 contains 14 residues. The CDR3 here is CASRGSGNTGELFF. CDR3 coding DNA: TGTGCCAGCCGGGGGTCTGGGAACACCGGGGAGCTGTTTTTT.

This chain links TRBV7-9 with TRBJ2-5; TRBD1 matches 7 bases. Per germline, CDR1 SEHNR and CDR2 FQNEAQ (reference sequence). Trimming removed 1 base from V and 1 base from J; junction bases left unmatched: 12. This CDR3 is built from 18 residues. The CDR3 loop is CASSLVPLQTGSQETQYF. In DNA, the CDR3 is TGTGCCAGCAGCTTAGTACCACTCCAGACAGGGTCCCAAGAGACCCAGTACTTC.

The chain joins TRBV27 to TRBJ1-4; D possibly corresponds to TRBD1 (6 bases). CDR1 is MNHEY, CDR2 SMNVEV, per germline (reference sequence). With 3 bases removed from V and 14 bases from J, the gap between germline ends came to 16 bases. This CDR3 region has 13 residues. CDR3 amino acids: CASSFQTGNLLFF. In nucleotides, the CDR3 is TGTGCCAGCAGTTTTCAAACAGGGAATCTGCTGTTTTTT.

The DNA for the CDR3 is TGTGCCAACTCGCGTAAAGAAGCTTTCTTT. As protein: CANSRKEAFF. The chain uses TRBV19 and TRBJ1-1; D not resolved. The V end was cut by 10 bases, the J end by 8 bases, with 11 bases between. The CDR3 is 10 amino acids. CDR1 is LNHDA and CDR2 is SQIVND in the germline V gene (reference sequence).

The genes are TRBV9 and TRBJ2-5, with 9 bases fitting TRBD1. The CDR3 spans 16 residues. In germline, CDR1 is SGDLS, CDR2 YYNGEE. With 3 bases clipped from V and 2 bases from J, the junction kept 8 bases outside the gene matches. The CDR3 nucleotides are TGTGCCAGCAGCGCCCAGACAGGGGGGGGGCAAGAGACCCAGTACTTC. Encoded protein: CASSAQTGGGQETQYF. The entire variable domain, with the rest obtained from reference TRBV9 and TRBJ2-5, is as follows: DSGVTQTPKHLITATGQRVTLRCSPRSGDLSVYWYQQSLDQGLQFLIQYYNGEERAKGNILERFSAQQFPDLHSELNLSSLELGDSALYFCASSAQTGGGQETQYFGPGTRLLVL.

The J gene is TRBJ2-1, the V gene TRBV20-1, with no clear D. Germline-derived CDR1 and CDR2 are DFQATT and SNEGSKA (reference sequence). V was cut by 1 base and J by 10 bases, with 5 bases left in between. CDR3 length: 10 amino acids. CDR3 region: CSARGQEQFF. The CDR3 DNA reads TGCAGTGCTAGAGGGCAAGAGCAGTTCTTC.

The chain combines TRBV28 with TRBJ2-3; TRBD2 matches 11 bases. CDR3 size: 14 residues. V lost 5 bases to trimming and J lost 10 bases; unmatched junction nucleotides: 8. Per germline, CDR1 MDHEN and CDR2 SYDVKM. The CDR3 sequence: CASSVAGGALAQYF. The CDR3 DNA is TGTGCCAGCAGTGTAGCGGGGGGGGCGCTGGCGCAGTATTTT.

The chain has TRBV6-1 and TRBJ1-1; no definite D call. The germline V gene encodes CDR1 MNHNS and CDR2 SASEGT. Trimming cost V 7 bases and J 0 bases, with 12 bases left between them. There are 14 residues in the CDR3. In DNA form, the CDR3 reads TGTGCCAGCATTTTTCGGGGATTGAACACTGAAGCTTTCTTT. Its translation is CASIFRGLNTEAFF.

In this sample, this clone turned up once. The chain has TRBV6-5 and TRBJ1-5; unclear D gene. Germline-derived CDR1 and CDR2 are MNHEY and SVGAGI. V was pared by 4 bases and J by 6 bases, with 13 bases between. There are 14 residues in the CDR3. In nucleotides, the CDR3 is TGTGCCAGCAGTTCCCGGGCGGGGATTCAGCCCCAGCATTTT. Protein product: CASSSRAGIQPQHF.

The rearrangement uses TRBV6-1 and TRBJ2-1; TRBD2 matches 9 bases. Germline values: CDR1 MNHNS, CDR2 SASEGT. The CDR3 has 15 residues. V trimming: 5 bases; J trimming: 9 bases; junction bases outside the gene matches: 11. CDR3 loop: CASSKVGTSMGEQFF. The CDR3, as DNA: TGTGCCAGCAGTAAGGTTGGGACTAGCATGGGTGAGCAGTTCTTC.

This chain connects TRBV15 to TRBJ1-5, with a tentative D call TRBD1 (6 bases). Germline loops: CDR1 LNHNV, CDR2 YYDKDF (reference sequence). CDR3 size: 16 residues. The V end lost 3 bases, the J end lost 7 bases, and 19 bases lay between the germline ends. In DNA form, the CDR3 reads TGTGCCACCAGCAGTGGGTCGGTCAGGGGAAGGCAGCCCCAGCATTTT. Protein sequence: CATSSGSVRGRQPQHF.

The V call is TRBV18, the J call TRBJ1-2, with 7 bases aligning to TRBD1. V lost 6 bases to trimming and J lost 4 bases; unmatched junction nucleotides: 8. In germline, CDR1 is KGHSH, CDR2 LQKENI. The CDR3 length is 14 residues. Here the CDR3 reads CASSQDRESYGYTF. The CDR3 bases are TGTGCCAGCTCCCAAGACAGGGAGAGCTATGGCTACACCTTC.

Here the CDR3 DNA reads TGTGCCAGCAGCTCCAGACAGGGGGCAGTCGCCATATATTTT. It encodes CASSSRQGAVAIYF. The chain recombines TRBV5-5 with TRBJ1-3; 10 nucleotides match TRBD1. The ends lost 3 bases at V and 11 bases at J; junction bases unmatched: 8. This CDR3 region has 14 residues. Per germline, CDR1 SGHKS and CDR2 YYEKEE (reference sequence).